This T cell receptor (beta chain) was recovered during a study of T-cell memory formation after mild COVID-19. Study-level background: Among the donors, TCR clusters were largely specific to each donor.

TCRdb independently ran MiXCR on the 5' RACE reads; one entry per CDR3 protein. Among about 300,000 distinct CDR3 sequences listed, roughly a fifth were seen once. This clonotype has just one count. Sequencing was carried out using PBMCs or a T cell subset sorted from them (not recorded which). The receptor comes from a man younger than 35 who had mild COVID-19 (a few samples of this study predate the infection). Cell type and time point are not known.

DNA of the CDR3: TGTGCCAGCAGCCCGGAGAATGCGCATGAAAAACTGTTTTTT. Translation gives CASSPENAHEKLFF. The chain joins TRBV7-9 to TRBJ1-4; D gene ambiguous. Between the trimmed V and J ends, which lost 5 bases and 6 bases, there was a span of 13 bases. The CDR3 totals 14 residues. CDR1 SEHNR and CDR2 FQNEAQ come from the germline V gene (reference sequence).